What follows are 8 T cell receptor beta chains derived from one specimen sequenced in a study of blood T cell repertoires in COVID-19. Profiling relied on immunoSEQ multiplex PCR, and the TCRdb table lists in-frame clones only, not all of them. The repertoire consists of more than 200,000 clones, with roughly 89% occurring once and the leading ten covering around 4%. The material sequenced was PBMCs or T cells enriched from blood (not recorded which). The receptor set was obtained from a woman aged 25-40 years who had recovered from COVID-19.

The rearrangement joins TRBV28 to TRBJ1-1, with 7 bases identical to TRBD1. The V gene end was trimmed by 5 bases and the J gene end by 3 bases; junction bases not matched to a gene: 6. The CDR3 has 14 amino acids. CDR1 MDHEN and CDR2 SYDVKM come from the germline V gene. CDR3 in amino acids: CASSQGGEYTEAFF. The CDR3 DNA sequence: TGTGCCAGCAGTCAGGGGGGAGAGTACACTGAAGCTTTCTTT.

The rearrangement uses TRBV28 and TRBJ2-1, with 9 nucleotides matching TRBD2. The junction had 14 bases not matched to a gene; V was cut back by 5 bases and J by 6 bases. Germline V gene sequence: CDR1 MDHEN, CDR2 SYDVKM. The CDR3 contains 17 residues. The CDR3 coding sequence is TGTGCCAGCAGTCCCCTTTCGGCGGGAGGGCCAAGCAATGAGCAGTTCTTC. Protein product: CASSPLSAGGPSNEQFF.

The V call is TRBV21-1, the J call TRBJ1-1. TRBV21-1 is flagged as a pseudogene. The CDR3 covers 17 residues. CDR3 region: CASSKLQEWEVNTEAFF. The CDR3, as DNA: TGTGCCAGCAGCAAATTACAGGAGTGGGAGGTGAACACTGAAGCTTTCTTT.

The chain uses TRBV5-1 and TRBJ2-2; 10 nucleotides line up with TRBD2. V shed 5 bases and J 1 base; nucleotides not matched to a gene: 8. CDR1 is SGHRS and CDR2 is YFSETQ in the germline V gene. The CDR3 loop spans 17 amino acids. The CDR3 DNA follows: TGCGCCAGCAGTCCAGGACTAGCGGTTCTGAACACCGGGGAGCTGTTTTTT. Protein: CASSPGLAVLNTGELFF.

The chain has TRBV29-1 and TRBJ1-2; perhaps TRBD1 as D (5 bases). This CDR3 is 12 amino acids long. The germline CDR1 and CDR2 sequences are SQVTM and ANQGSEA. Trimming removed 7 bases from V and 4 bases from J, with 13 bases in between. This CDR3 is CSAGRDGYGYTF. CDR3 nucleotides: TGCAGCGCTGGGAGGGACGGCTATGGCTACACCTTC.

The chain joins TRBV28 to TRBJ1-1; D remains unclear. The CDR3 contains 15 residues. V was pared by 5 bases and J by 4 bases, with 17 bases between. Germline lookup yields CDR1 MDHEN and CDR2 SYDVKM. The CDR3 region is CASSNPRASLTEAFF. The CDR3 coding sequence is TGTGCCAGCAGTAACCCCCGCGCTTCACTCACTGAAGCTTTCTTT.

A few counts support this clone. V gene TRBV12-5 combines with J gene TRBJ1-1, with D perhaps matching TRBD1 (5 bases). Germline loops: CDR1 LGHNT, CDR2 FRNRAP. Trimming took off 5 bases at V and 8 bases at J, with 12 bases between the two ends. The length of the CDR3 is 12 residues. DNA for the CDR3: TGTGCTAGTGGTCTTCAGACAGACGAAGCTTTCTTT. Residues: CASGLQTDEAFF.

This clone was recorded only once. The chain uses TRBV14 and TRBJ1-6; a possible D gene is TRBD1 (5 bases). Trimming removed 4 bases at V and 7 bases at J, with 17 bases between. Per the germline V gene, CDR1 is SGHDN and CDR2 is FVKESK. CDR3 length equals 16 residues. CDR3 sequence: CASSPLGAGRNSPLHF. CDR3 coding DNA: TGTGCCAGCAGCCCCCTCGGCGCAGGGCGAAATTCACCCCTCCACTTT.